The present entry profiles one T cell receptor beta chain with its context. What it binds is not known. The sample is drawn from a study of cytomegalovirus exposure and HLA in healthy donors. The CDR3 has 15 residues. Trimming removed 5 bases from V and 4 bases from J; junction bases left unmatched: 9. Germline CDR1 MDHEN, CDR2 SYDVKM. A multiplex PCR was run with 60 Vbeta primers and 13 Jbeta primers. The repertoire was sequenced with immunoSEQ multiplex PCR; TCRdb's copy has only in-frame clones and lacks some. In the table there are about 160,000 clones, roughly 80% of which are singletons. General observations from the study: Analyses of presence/absence relied on an assumption of roughly uniform sequencing depth across donors. Analyzed later, association rates of TCRs varied across HLA loci, with DRB1 most and HLA-C fewest. Analysis was performed later, and it showed HLA-associated TCR beta chains to be more clonally expanded than equally common others. A later analysis linked a missense variant in DCLRE1C to the trimming of TCR beta V and J genes.

This sequence originates from a woman younger than 30 in good health and CMV-seronegative. The V and J genes are TRBV28 and TRBJ2-3, with TRBD2 matching over 7 bases. The sequencing input was PBMCs. Here the CDR3 reads CASSLSAGKADTQYF. The CDR3 DNA reads TGTGCCAGCAGTCTCTCAGCGGGAAAGGCAGATACGCAGTATTTT.